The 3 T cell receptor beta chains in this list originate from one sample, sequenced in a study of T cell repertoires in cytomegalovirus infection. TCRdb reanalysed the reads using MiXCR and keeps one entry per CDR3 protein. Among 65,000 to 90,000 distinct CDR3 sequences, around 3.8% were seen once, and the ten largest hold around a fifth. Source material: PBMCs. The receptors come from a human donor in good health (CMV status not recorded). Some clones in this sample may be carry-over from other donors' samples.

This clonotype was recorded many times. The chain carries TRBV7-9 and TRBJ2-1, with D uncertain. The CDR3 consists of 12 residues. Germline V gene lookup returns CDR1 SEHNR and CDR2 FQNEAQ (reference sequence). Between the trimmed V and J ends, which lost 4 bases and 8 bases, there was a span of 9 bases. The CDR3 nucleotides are TGTGCCAGCAGCTCCTTATCTGATGAGCAGTTCTTC. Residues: CASSSLSDEQFF.

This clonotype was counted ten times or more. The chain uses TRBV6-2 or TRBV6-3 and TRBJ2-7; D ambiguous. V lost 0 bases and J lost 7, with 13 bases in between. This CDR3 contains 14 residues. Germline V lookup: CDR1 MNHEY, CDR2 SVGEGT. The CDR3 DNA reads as TGTGCCAGCAGTTACTCCCCGGACCTCCCGGAGCAGTACTTC. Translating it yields CASSYSPDLPEQYF.

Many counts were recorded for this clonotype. The CDR3: CASSAGTSGGQTQYF. CDR3 DNA: TGTGCCAGCAGCGCCGGGACTAGCGGGGGGCAGACCCAGTACTTC. V and J are TRBV7-2 and TRBJ2-5; 15 bases fit TRBD2. Germline lookup yields CDR1 SGHTA and CDR2 FQGNSA. This CDR3 has 15 residues. V shed 5 bases, J shed 6 bases, and the junction held 4 bases outside the gene matches.